This T cell receptor (beta chain) was sequenced for a study of T cell responses to AZD1222 COVID-19 vaccine. The study, taken as a whole, reports: Spike-specific TCR breadth and depth both grew after two AZD1222 doses. Sampling captured repertoires only after the peak T cell response.

Here immunoSEQ multiplex PCR was the method, and the copy in TCRdb shows in-frame clones only, minus some. The repertoire holds fewer than 100,000 clones, 90% seen once, with 8.4% in the top ten. A note on this clone: Its target is not known.

The origin of this receptor is an adult in good health. This material consisted of peripheral blood, taken on day 0 of AZD1222 vaccination.

The CDR3 sequence is CASSLATLRTEAFF. The DNA for the CDR3 is TGTGCCAGCAGCTTAGCGACGTTGAGGACTGAAGCTTTCTTT. The chain employs TRBV7-2 and TRBJ1-1; D uncertain. The CDR3 is made up of 14 amino acids. V lost 0 bases and J 5 bases, leaving 10 bases between the germline ends. Looked up from germline, CDR1 is SGHTA and CDR2 is FQGNSA. The full variable domain, its missing parts supplied by reference TRBV7-2 and TRBJ1-1, is GAGVSQSPSNKVTEKGKDVELRCDPISGHTALYWYRQSLGQGLEFLIYFQGNSAPDKSGLPSDRFSAERTGGSVSTLTIQRTQQEDSAVYLCASSLATLRTEAFFGQGTRLTVV.